This T cell receptor (beta chain) appears in the sequencing data of a study of T cells after yellow fever vaccination (dated by TCRdb to between 2018 and 2020). Notes on the research overall: Libraries from fractions with low cell numbers were prepared with the SMART-Seq v4 Ultra Low Input RNA kit. To follow T-cell clones before and after primary and booster YFV17D yellow fever vaccination, bulk TCR alpha and beta repertoires were sequenced over time. The cohort comprised two healthy male donors, one aged 18 to 30 and one aged 30 to 40 years. Blood samples were taken at several timepoints before and after primary and secondary immunization, and bulk PBMC replicates and cell subsets were isolated.

TCR cDNA was made using 5'RACE template switching, a step that added a universal primer site and unique molecular identifiers. Priming of cDNA synthesis was performed from both the TCR alpha and TCR beta constant segments. Library amplification used two PCR steps, and the second PCR step added sample barcodes and sequencing adapters. Libraries were sequenced on Illumina HiSeq 2500 (2x100 bp) or NovaSeq (2x150 bp). Turning to the authors' computational methods: MIGEC was used to demultiplex reads and collapse the reads into UMI consensus sequences, and MiXCR was used for V(D)J alignment. Vaccine-responding clonotypes were identified with edgeR using replicate PBMC samples, with FDR below 0.01 and a log2 fold change above 5 up to day 15 being required. CD4 or CD8 identity was assigned to each bulk clonotype according to whether the clonotype was present at higher abundance in the sequenced CD4 repertoire or the sequenced CD8 repertoire. The public sequencing data were trimmed at Q25 with fastp and processed into clonotypes with MiXCR by TCRdb, which kept only in-frame beta chains. Every CDR3 protein is listed once, alongside the most common genes and DNA of its rows. TCRdb's processing, not the study's, gives the V and J calls here. Recorded for this sample are under 200,000 distinct CDR3 sequences; 6.5% to 8.5% of them occurred a single time. Over 2% of the sample is in the top ten clones.

Deletion took 4 bases off V and 5 bases off J, with a span of 12 bases between the germline ends. CDR1 SNHLY and CDR2 FYNNEI were looked up in the germline V gene. The CDR3 contains 14 residues, cysteine and phenylalanine counted. Of the read, only the CDR3 DNA is kept; its 42 bases are in frame from base 1. The full study reports these points: Because the study included only a couple of donors, the extent to which the findings can be generalized is limited. A small fraction of clonotypes showed up in both the CD4 and CD8 compartments, probably as a result of convergent recombination. FACS-sorted repertoires could contain abundant contaminating clonotypes from the bulk population, so computational filtering was required. The secondary T-cell response was found to be weaker but faster than the primary response, with a peak reached on day 5 rather than on day 15. After the booster, most of the clones that had expanded following primary vaccination were detected again (almost 98% of CD4 and around 90% of CD8), which suggests that memory was broadly maintained.

The treatment or condition label on this specimen signifies: live attenuated yellow fever vaccine strain. A standard Ficoll-Paque protocol was used to isolate PBMCs from peripheral blood. CD4 and CD8 T-cell fractions were isolated with Dynabeads CD4 and CD8 positive selection kits. TriZol was used to extract RNA from bulk PBMCs, from CD4 and CD8 fractions, and from dextramer-positive and dextramer-negative fractions. This clonotype has ten or more counts. Its target antigen remains unknown. No qualities accompany the bases; no much larger clone lies one base away. The sequenced sample was CD4+ T cells sorted from PBMCs, obtained around 5 days after the first yellow fever vaccination. Rearrangement joined TRBV2 to TRBJ1-5; TRBD1 could be the D gene, as 5 bases match. The receptor was isolated from a man younger than 30 who received the YFV17D yellow fever vaccine. The bases read TGTGCCAGCAGTGCTACAGGAAATGATCAGCCCCAGCATTTT. It translates to CASSATGNDQPQHF.